This T cell receptor beta chain was identified during a study of beta chain features in type 1 diabetes. Findings of the study overall: Shorter TCRB CDR3s, moderately but significantly so, were found in Type 1 diabetes patients in all four CD4+ subsets.

Reverse transcription of all isolated RNA meant that expressed TCRB transcripts were sequenced. Reads from naive, central memory and regulatory T cell samples averaged about 3.57 million. Assay used: immunoSEQ multiplex PCR; TCRdb lists only in-frame clones, some missing. The repertoire holds hundreds of thousands of clones, with around 15% as singletons. Cells sorted by CD45RO/CCR7/CD25/CD127/CD95/CD27 comprised CD4+ naive, central memory, regulatory and stem cell-like memory cells. This clone was recorded a few times. As yet, its antigen is unknown. The germline V gene has CDR1 SGHRS and CDR2 YFSETQ. This CDR3 contains 13 residues. Trimming removed 2 bases at V and 3 bases at J, with 6 bases between.

This sequence joins TRBV5-1 and TRBJ1-3; D is unclear. Material: naive CD4+ T cells from blood. The origin of this receptor is a man aged 18 to 35 with type 1 diabetes. In DNA, the CDR3 is TGCGCCAGCAGCTTCCAGAATGGAAACACCATATATTTT. Translated, it gives CASSFQNGNTIYF.